The clone carrying this T cell receptor (beta chain) was found a few times. Its specificity is unknown. This entry is derived from a study of CD8 T cell repertoires and HIV-1 epitope variants. Study details: T cells were stimulated with Twenty-five Gag and Nef peptides separately. Epitopes were three Gag families plus Nef HW9 and YT9. Controls included no peptide, Ebola AY9 epitope, and a CMV, EBV, flu pool.

Clones were read by immunoSEQ multiplex PCR, and TCRdb kept only the in-frame ones, dropping some. The profile covers approximately 1,000 clones, with about three fifths appearing a single time and under 45% taken by the ten largest. Trimming cost V 0 bases and J 0 bases, with 10 bases left between them. Germline values: CDR1 SGHRS, CDR2 YFSETQ. This CDR3 has 15 amino acids. Study-wide results and caveats: About 10 antigen-specific TCR beta clonotypes were found; more than five seemed cross-reactive to variants.

Sequencing was done on a sample of cultured CD8+ T cells derived from PBMCs. The chain employs TRBV5-1 and TRBJ2-7; D is uncertain. The TCR sequence derives from a male donor with HIV. This chain's CDR3 is CASSLEVVSSYEQYF. The CDR3 DNA reads TGCGCCAGCAGCTTGGAGGTCGTTTCCTCCTACGAGCAGTACTTC.